This T cell receptor beta chain was profiled in a study of T cell repertoires in cytomegalovirus infection. Study-level background: Matching HLA type and CMV infection were both indicated by public TCR beta signatures. Study-level findings and limits: There were carriers of CMV plus the relevant HLA, and cumulative public TCR beta family frequency identified them. CMV-specific TCR beta clonotypes restricted by HLA-C were the ones dominating the ex vivo response.

A remark on this clonotype: Its antigen is unknown.

The CDR3 contains 13 residues. With 5 bases removed from V and 5 bases from J, the gap between germline ends came to 13 bases. The V gene's germline CDR1 is SGHNT and CDR2 YYREEE (reference sequence). TCRdb reprocessed the reads with MiXCR, giving one entry per CDR3 protein. The data show about 490,000 distinct CDR3 sequences, with about 10% seen just once and 10% held by the top ten. The TCR originated in a human donor in good health (CMV status not recorded). Some clones in this sample may be carry-over from other donors' samples. J is TRBJ1-1 and V is TRBV5-4; D is ambiguous. Input material: PBMCs. CDR3 amino acids: CASRRTRDTEAFF. CDR3 nucleotides: TGTGCCAGCAGAAGGACGCGGGATACTGAAGCTTTCTTT.